This T cell receptor (beta chain) was documented in a study of spatial heterogeneity in lung cancer. The wider study: In the raw reads, each unique TCR and UMI combination was present more than ten times on average.

Time point given: blood at routine non-recurrence follow-up after resection. Whole RNA, isolated from tumor, nontumor lung or frozen PBMC, was sequenced without prior sorting. The germline CDR1 and CDR2 sequences are ENHRY and SYGVKD. CDR3 size: 13 residues. V was trimmed by 10 bases and J by 0 bases, leaving 12 bases between them. Single TCR cDNA molecules each had their own unique molecular identifier. TCRdb redid the calling of the 5' RACE reads with MiXCR, one entry per CDR3 protein. In the table there are 110,000 or so distinct CDR3 sequences, 11% of which are singletons. This clonotype is labeled as medium-sized.

The receptor was derived from a female donor with early-stage non-small cell lung cancer. This specimen was PBMCs, taken at follow-up. The chain is built from TRBV10-3 and TRBJ1-2; D is ambiguous. CDR3 region: CASRALANYGYTF. CDR3 nucleotide sequence: TGTGCCAGCCGGGCCCTAGCTAACTATGGCTACACCTTC.